A selection of T cell receptor beta chains follows, all from one sample in a study of T cell repertoires in cytomegalovirus infection. From the reads, TCRdb called clonotypes with MiXCR, one entry per CDR3 protein. The sample contains approximately 170,000 distinct CDR3 sequences, roughly a sixth of which appear only once. Sequenced input: CD8+ T cells from PBMCs. The receptor source for this set is a human donor in good health (CMV status not recorded). Some clones in this sample may be carry-over from other donors' samples. CDR3s include the opening cysteine and the closing phenylalanine or tryptophan.

j_gene | len | v_gene | CDR3aa
TRBJ2-2 | 17 | TRBV27 | CASSLLSVIGVTGELFF
TRBJ2-2 | 17 | TRBV7-3 | CASSLTKGTGDTGELFF
TRBJ2-1 | 14 | TRBV5-5 | CASSYRVSGDEQFF
TRBJ2-1 | 15 | TRBV7-2 | CASSSKRDSRVEQFF
TRBJ1-5 | 17 | TRBV7-9 | CASSLVLDRNGNQPQHF
TRBJ2-1 | 14 | TRBV5-4 | CASSHGTGGYEQFF
TRBJ1-2 | 14 | TRBV7-9 | CASGPAGDGYGYTF
TRBJ2-1 | 14 | TRBV28 | CASSSLNWDNEQFF
TRBJ2-3 | 16 | TRBV7-2 | CASSLVSGGRTDTQYF
TRBJ2-6 | 15 | TRBV7-2 | CASSRTAAGANVLTF
TRBJ1-5 | 16 | TRBV7-8 | CASSLVWGDSNQPQHF
TRBJ2-1 | 14 | TRBV6-2/TRBV6-3 | CASTGVTLDNEQFF
TRBJ2-1 | 16 | TRBV9 | CASSDPRGGAYNEQFF
TRBJ1-1 | 11 | TRBV7-8 | CASLRRGEAFF
TRBJ1-5 | 14 | TRBV7-8 | CASSLGTHYQPQHF
TRBJ1-4 | 11 | TRBV7-9 | CASSLDEKLFF
TRBJ2-1 | 12 | TRBV11-2 | CASSSELSEQFF